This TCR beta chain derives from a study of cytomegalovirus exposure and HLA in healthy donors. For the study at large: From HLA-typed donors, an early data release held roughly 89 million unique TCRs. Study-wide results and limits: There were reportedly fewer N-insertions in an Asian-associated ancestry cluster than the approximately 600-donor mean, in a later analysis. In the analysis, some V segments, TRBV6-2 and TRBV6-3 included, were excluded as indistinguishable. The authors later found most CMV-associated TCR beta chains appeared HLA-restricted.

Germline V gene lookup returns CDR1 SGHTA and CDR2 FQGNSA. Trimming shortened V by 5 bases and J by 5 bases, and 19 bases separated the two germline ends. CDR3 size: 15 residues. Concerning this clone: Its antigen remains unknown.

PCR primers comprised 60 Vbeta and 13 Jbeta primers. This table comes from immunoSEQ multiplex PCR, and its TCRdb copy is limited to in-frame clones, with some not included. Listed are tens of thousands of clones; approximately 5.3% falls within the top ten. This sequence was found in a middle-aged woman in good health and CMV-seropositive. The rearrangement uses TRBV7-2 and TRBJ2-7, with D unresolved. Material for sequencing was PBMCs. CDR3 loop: CASSPAVGRFDEQYF. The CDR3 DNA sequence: TGTGCCAGCAGCCCCGCCGTCGGTCGTTTCGACGAGCAGTACTTC.